This T cell receptor (beta chain) was sequenced in a study of read filtering for tumor transcriptome and immune sequencing. Study in general: 8 or 9 patients were R-ISS I, approximately 15 were R-ISS II, more than five were R-ISS III.

Study-wide points: Dropping single-read clonotypes raised IR-seq and RNA-seq shared-clonotype correlation.

Trimming removed 2 bases from V and 4 bases from J, with 14 bases in between. Germline V gene data show CDR1 as MNHNY and CDR2 as SVGAGI (reference sequence). This CDR3 comprises 15 residues. Molecular barcoded adaptors covering alpha/delta and beta/gamma chains were used on 400 to 450 ng RNA. MiXCR, applied by TCRdb to the reads, yields one record per CDR3 protein. The sample consists of about 41,000 distinct CDR3 sequences, about an eighth of them appearing once. This clonotype came up many times. The antigen remains undetermined. The chain links TRBV6-6 to TRBJ1-1; the D gene is possibly TRBD1 (6 bases). The TCR comes from a donor aged 40 or older with multiple myeloma. Sequencing was carried out using a population of CD138-negative cells sorted from bone marrow. CDR3 nucleotide sequence: TGTGCCAGCAGTTACGGTCAGGGGAGAGGCACTGAAGCTTTCTTT. Translated, it gives CASSYGQGRGTEAFF.